These 14 T cell receptor beta chains share one sample of origin, sequenced in a study of T cells after yellow fever vaccination. Using its own MiXCR run on the 5' RACE reads, TCRdb lists one record per CDR3 protein. The table shows 250,000 to 350,000 distinct CDR3 sequences, with about 10% occurring only once. Sample: CD4+ T cells sorted from PBMCs, taken 5 days after the yellow fever booster vaccination. These receptors all come from a man aged 18 to 29 who received the YFV17D yellow fever vaccine.

The chain carries TRBV4-3 and TRBJ2-7; D call uncertain. Per the germline V gene, CDR1 is LGHNA and CDR2 is YSLEER. V lost 0 bases, J lost 4 bases, and 7 bases lay in between. The CDR3 has 13 residues. The CDR3, as DNA: TGCGCCAGCAGCCAAGATCTGAGATACGAGCAGTACTTC. Amino acids: CASSQDLRYEQYF.

The rearrangement joins TRBV11-2 to TRBJ1-3; D is unclear. CDR3 size: 14 residues. Trimming cost V 0 bases and J 8 bases, with 11 bases left between them. The germline gives CDR1 SGHAT, CDR2 FQNNGV. CDR3 DNA: TGTGCCAGCAGCTTAGATTGGGATCGGGACACCATATATTTT. Translating it yields CASSLDWDRDTIYF.

This clonotype occurred a few times. This chain connects TRBV3-1 to TRBJ2-5, with 7 bases identical to TRBD2. After removal of 5 bases from V and 3 bases from J, the junction contained 9 bases not matched to a gene. Germline V gene lookup returns CDR1 LGHDT and CDR2 YNNKEL (reference sequence). The CDR3 contains 15 residues. The CDR3 DNA reads TGTGCCAGCAGCAAAACCGGGAGGCAGAAAGAGACCCAGTACTTC. It encodes CASSKTGRQKETQYF.

This clonotype was observed many times. The V and J genes are TRBV6-6 and TRBJ2-3, with 7 bases lining up with TRBD1. CDR3 length: 15 residues. The V segment lost 6 bases and the J segment 3 bases; nucleotides outside the gene matches: 9. Germline CDR1 reads MNHNY; CDR2 reads SVGAGI (reference sequence). The CDR3 protein is CASRTGTVSTDTQYF. The CDR3 bases are TGTGCCAGCAGGACCGGGACAGTCAGTACAGATACGCAGTATTTT.

This clonotype has just a few counts. The chain joins TRBV25-1 to TRBJ2-5, with a possible D match to TRBD1 (5 bases). Trimming removed 5 bases from V and 9 bases from J, with 16 bases in between. The CDR3 has 13 residues. Per germline, CDR1 MGHDK and CDR2 SYGVNS. The CDR3 region is CASSSTQERAQYF. The CDR3 nucleotides read TGTGCCAGCAGTTCGACACAGGAAAGGGCCCAGTACTTC.

This chain joins TRBV4-1 and TRBJ1-5; 9 nucleotides match TRBD1. CDR1 and CDR2 from the germline V gene are MGHRA and YSYEKL. This CDR3 is 19 amino acids long. The J segment lost 0 bases and the V segment lost 3 bases, leaving 12 bases of the junction unmatched. CDR3 loop: CASSHAPGTGPYSNQPQHF. The CDR3 coding sequence is TGCGCCAGCAGCCATGCCCCCGGGACAGGGCCTTATAGCAATCAGCCCCAGCATTTT.

This clonotype was seen more than once but under ten times. This sequence joins TRBV12-3 or TRBV12-4 and TRBJ2-1, with TRBD2 matching over 8 bases. V lost 7 bases, J lost 8 bases, and 10 bases stayed unmatched. The CDR3 extends over 14 amino acids. The CDR3 bases are TGTGCCAGCATACCGGGGGGGCGAGTTTATGAGCAGTTCTTC. This codes for CASIPGGRVYEQFF.

This clonotype was seen a handful of times. The chain couples TRBV20-1 to TRBJ1-2; D ambiguous. Germline V gene sequence: CDR1 DFQATT, CDR2 SNEGSKA (reference sequence). V lost 3 bases, J lost 5 bases, and 13 bases lay in between. This CDR3 has 13 amino acids. In nucleotides, the CDR3 is TGCAGTGCTAGTGCGAGCCTGCCTTATGGCTACACCTTC. It translates to CSASASLPYGYTF.

The chain is built from TRBV3-2 and TRBJ2-7; TRBD1, the table's D call, was not compared with the DNA. TRBV3-2 corresponds to a pseudogene. This CDR3 comprises 13 residues. CDR3 bases: TGTGCCAGCAGCCACGGGGGCCGGCACGAGCAGTACGTC. This encodes CASSHGGRHEQYV.

The chain employs TRBV5-1 and TRBJ2-7; D unclear. Between the trimmed V and J ends, which lost 1 base and 0 bases, there was a span of 11 bases. The length of the CDR3 is 15 residues. Germline lookup yields CDR1 SGHRS and CDR2 YFSETQ. In DNA, the CDR3 is TGCGCCAGCAGCTTGAGGGCCGAGTCCTCCTACGAGCAGTACTTC. It codes for CASSLRAESSYEQYF.

This clonotype showed up just a few times. The V and J genes are TRBV4-3 and TRBJ2-2, with 12 positions matching TRBD2. Germline assignment: CDR1 LGHNA and CDR2 YSLEER. V lost 3 bases and J lost 3; bases outside the gene matches: 5. The CDR3 is 17 amino acids. The CDR3 reads CASSHLGLAGDTGELFF. CDR3 in DNA: TGCGCCAGCAGCCACCTGGGACTAGCGGGTGACACCGGGGAGCTGTTTTTT.

This clonotype was found a few times. CDR3 DNA: TGTGCCATCAGTGAGTCGCCGATGGGAGCGGGGGGCAAGAAAGAGACCCAGTACTTC. Translated, it gives CAISESPMGAGGKKETQYF. The chain recombines TRBV10-3 with TRBJ2-5; 9 nucleotides align to TRBD2. Germline values: CDR1 ENHRY, CDR2 SYGVKD. Germline trimming cut 0 bases from V and 3 bases from J; bases unmatched to any gene: 14. The CDR3 contains 19 residues.

This clonotype was observed a few times. The chain combines TRBV27 with TRBJ2-5; unclear D gene. The CDR3 loop spans 16 amino acids. V shed 4 bases and J shed 1 base, with 16 bases lying between them. Germline V gene lookup returns CDR1 MNHEY and CDR2 SMNVEV (reference sequence). The CDR3 nucleotides are TGTGCCAGCAGTTCCCTTATATCCCCCCTCCAAGAGACCCAGTACTTC. It codes for CASSSLISPLQETQYF.

This clonotype has just a few counts. The J gene is TRBJ2-1, the V gene TRBV18, with TRBD2 matching 9 bases. The germline V gene has CDR1 KGHSH and CDR2 LQKENI. After removal of 4 bases from V and 1 base from J, the junction contained 8 bases not matched to a gene. This CDR3 is built from 17 residues. The CDR3 DNA follows: TGTGCCAGCTCACGACAAGGGACTAGCAGATCCTACAATGAGCAGTTCTTC. Protein product: CASSRQGTSRSYNEQFF. The entire variable domain, with the rest obtained from reference TRBV18 and TRBJ2-1, is as follows: NAGVMQNPRHLVRRRGQEARLRCSPMKGHSHVYWYRQLPEEGLKFMVYLQKENIIDESGMPKERFSAEFPKEGPSILRIQQVVRGDSAAYFCASSRQGTSRSYNEQFFGPGTRLTVL.